This T cell receptor (beta chain) was obtained from a study of blood T cell repertoires in COVID-19. Looking at the study overall: Acute-phase and convalescent COVID-19 samples originated in the United States, Italy and Spain.

Original processing notes: Reference gene primer amplification gave estimated nucleated cell counts. This table comes from immunoSEQ multiplex PCR, and its TCRdb copy is limited to in-frame clones, with some not included. The V and J calls and clone size were taken over from that table, and D and trimming were inferred from the DNA. Here the sample spans around 250,000 clones, around 83% being singletons. The ends were cut back, 11 bases at V and 2 bases at J, with 12 bases in the middle. The CDR3 contains 12 residues. CDR1 is MNHNY, CDR2 SVGAGI, per germline (reference sequence). The sequence was obtained from a young woman with acute or convalescent COVID-19. Sequencing was performed on peripheral blood. The J gene is TRBJ1-1, the V gene TRBV6-6, with D possibly matching TRBD1 (5 bases). The CDR3: CAGEGENTEAFF. The DNA of the CDR3 is TGTGCCGGGGAAGGGGAAAACACTGAAGCTTTCTTT.